The entry below describes one T cell receptor beta chain. The target antigen is unknown. The sample contains more than one DNA sequence encoding this CDR3. TCRdb's table, derived via immunoSEQ multiplex PCR, lists solely in-frame clones and lacks some. Of about 110,000 clones in the sample, just over 90% were seen once. The data stem from a study of graft-versus-host responses after intestinal transplantation. Study-wide results and limits: Patients with graft-donor T cell macrochimerism had high graft-versus-host to host-versus-graft clonal ratios in allografts. Recipient marrow harbored GvH clones, some of which surfaced first in ileum or blood.

After removal of 4 bases from V and 12 bases from J, the junction contained 3 bases not matched to a gene. Germline CDR1 SGHKS, CDR2 YYEKEE (reference sequence). This CDR3 is built from 13 residues. The rearrangement uses TRBV5-5 and TRBJ2-1; the match to TRBD2 covers 14 bases. The sequences come from unstimulated CD4+ T cells sorted from spleen or lymph node cells, collected before transplant. This TCR came from a human donor who was the organ donor for an intestinal transplant. CDR3 in amino acids: CASSAGTSGGQFF. The CDR3 bases are TGTGCCAGCAGCGCTGGGACTAGCGGGGGGCAGTTCTTC.